A single sample gave rise to the 13 T cell receptor beta chains below, sequenced in a study of vaccination and CD4 T cells after COVID-19 (dated by TCRdb to the early 2020s). Receptor amplification or capture employed PCR. The listed sequencing device is Illumina iSeq 100. DNA from cultured CD4+ T cells was subjected to TCR sequencing with the Oncomine TCR Beta short-read assay at the Johns Hopkins FTIC core. The raw public data were reprocessed by TCRdb itself: fastp quality trimming at Q25, MiXCR clonotype calling, in-frame beta chains only. Every entry covers one CDR3 protein and lists the most common genes and DNA from its rows. The sample table holds under 20,000 distinct CDR3 sequences, of which approximately 50% were seen once. Clones ranked in the top ten supply 7% to 8.5% of the sample. The sample's treatment or condition, from its label and the paper: approximately nine-day PBMC culture with coronavirus spike peptide pools or control peptides (ViraFEST assay).

For these receptors, no antigen is known. Source: CD4+ T cells from blood, cultured in vitro, taken before SARS-CoV-2 vaccination. The receptors stem from a human donor who had recovered from COVID-19.

V usage is TRBV6-5 and J usage is TRBJ2-3, with 7 bases aligning to TRBD2. The CDR3 length is 15 residues. Germline CDR1 is MNHEY and CDR2 is SVGAGI. Trimming removed 2 bases from V and 2 bases from J; junction bases left unmatched: 4. In DNA, the CDR3 is TGTGCCAGCAGTTACGGGAGGGAGGCCACAGATACGCAGTATTTT. Protein product: CASSYGREATDTQYF.

The rearrangement uses TRBV20-1 and TRBJ2-1; D ambiguous. Germline lookup yields CDR1 DFQATT and CDR2 SNEGSKA (reference sequence). This CDR3 has 16 amino acids. V gave up 6 bases and J gave up 0 bases, with 18 bases separating them. The CDR3 DNA follows: TGCAGTGCCACAATGACCGGGTCAAGCTCCTACAATGAGCAGTTCTTC. Amino acid sequence: CSATMTGSSSYNEQFF.

The sample holds one count of this clonotype. The rearrangement links TRBV7-2 to TRBJ2-7; TRBD2 aligns across 10 bases. This CDR3 has 15 amino acids. In germline, CDR1 is SGHTA, CDR2 FQGNSA. V was clipped by 5 bases and J by 4 bases; unmatched bases: 8. The CDR3 DNA is TGTGCCAGCAGCGCCGAACTAGCGGGAAAGTACGAGCAGTACTTC. It specifies CASSAELAGKYEQYF.

The chain is built from TRBV18 and TRBJ2-2; D remains unclear. V lost 6 bases and J 3 bases, leaving 14 bases between the germline ends. The germline V gene encodes CDR1 KGHSH and CDR2 LQKENI. The CDR3 runs 15 residues. The CDR3 here is CASSFRSQDTGELFF. The CDR3 DNA is TGTGCCAGCTCGTTCCGATCGCAGGACACCGGGGAGCTGTTTTTT.

This clonotype showed up just once. The V call is TRBV6-5, the J call TRBJ2-5; TRBD1 might be the D (6 bases). The V gene lost 4 bases and the J gene lost 5 bases, with 17 bases spanning the gap. The germline CDR1 and CDR2 sequences are MNHEY and SVGAGI. The CDR3 is made up of 15 amino acids. CDR3 sequence reads: CASSLRQASGETQYF. The CDR3 nucleotides are TGTGCCAGCAGTTTACGACAGGCCTCGGGGGAGACCCAGTACTTC.

This clonotype was seen a handful of times. This rearrangement joins TRBV10-3 to TRBJ2-3; D gene unclear. Germline CDR1 ENHRY, CDR2 SYGVKD. V lost 5 bases and J lost 0, with 12 bases in between. The CDR3 extends over 15 amino acids. CDR3 nucleotides: TGTGCCATCAGTCATAGGAGTACTAGCACAGATACGCAGTATTTT. The encoded protein is CAISHRSTSTDTQYF.

The chain combines TRBV6-5 with TRBJ2-5; D possibly matches TRBD1 or TRBD2 (5 bases each). Germline assignment: CDR1 MNHEY and CDR2 SVGAGI. This CDR3 is built from 18 residues. V was clipped by 0 bases and J by 5 bases, with 22 bases between them. The CDR3 region has the DNA TGTGCCAGCAGTTACTCCAGGCCGGGGCCCACCGCGCGGGAGACCCAGTACTTC. Its translation: CASSYSRPGPTARETQYF.

This clonotype has only a few counts. This rearrangement joins TRBV15 to TRBJ2-7, with D unclear. The CDR3 contains 17 residues. Germline V gives CDR1 LNHNV, CDR2 YYDKDF (reference sequence). Between the trimmed V and J ends, which lost 1 base and 0 bases, there was a span of 16 bases. The CDR3 loop is CATSRVGEASSSYEQYF. Here the CDR3 DNA reads TGTGCCACCAGCAGAGTTGGAGAAGCGAGTAGCTCCTACGAGCAGTACTTC.

This chain connects TRBV11-3 to TRBJ2-1; 7 positions agree with TRBD2. This CDR3 is 17 amino acids long. Trimming cost V 3 bases and J 2 bases; bases outside gene matches: 10. Germline V gene sequence: CDR1 SGHNT, CDR2 YENEEA. The CDR3 reads CASSFTGSGATYNEQFF. The CDR3 DNA reads as TGTGCCAGCAGCTTCACCGGCAGCGGGGCTACCTACAATGAGCAGTTCTTC.

The chain combines TRBV7-8 with TRBJ2-7; tentatively, D is TRBD1 (6 bases). The V gene lost 1 base and the J gene lost 5 bases, with 12 bases spanning the gap. This CDR3 contains 14 residues. Germline V gene lookup returns CDR1 SGHVS and CDR2 FQNEAQ. This chain's CDR3 is CASSLDRVKDEQYF. The CDR3 DNA reads TGTGCCAGCAGCTTAGACAGGGTGAAAGACGAGCAGTACTTC.

The chain recombines TRBV5-4 with TRBJ2-1; possibly TRBD2 for D (5 bases). With 6 bases removed from V and 4 bases from J, the gap between germline ends came to 14 bases. The length of the CDR3 is 14 residues. CDR1 is SGHNT and CDR2 is YYREEE in the germline V gene (reference sequence). CDR3 DNA sequence: TGTGCCAGCACCAAAGTGGACTCTTACAATGAGCAGTTCTTC. This sequence encodes CASTKVDSYNEQFF.

This chain uses TRBV19 with TRBJ2-7, with D perhaps TRBD1 (5 bases). Between the trimmed V and J ends, which lost 4 bases and 2 bases, there was a span of 6 bases. Germline loops: CDR1 LNHDA, CDR2 SQIVND (reference sequence). CDR3 length equals 12 residues. CDR3 DNA sequence: TGTGCCAGTAGTACGGACACCTACGAGCAGTACTTC. Amino acid sequence: CASSTDTYEQYF.

V usage is TRBV3-1 and J usage is TRBJ2-7; TRBD2 matches at 8 bases. V was clipped by 6 bases and J by 2 bases; unmatched bases: 6. The CDR3 length is 14 residues. The germline CDR1 and CDR2 sequences are LGHDT and YNNKEL (reference sequence). In nucleotides, the CDR3 is TGTGCCAGCAGTCAACGGGGGGGAACCTACGAGCAGTACTTC. This encodes CASSQRGGTYEQYF.